This T cell receptor (beta chain) was obtained from a study of blood T cell repertoires in COVID-19. Enrollment of patients from Seattle took place during active infection, with longitudinal follow-up. The assay was immunoSEQ multiplex PCR, and TCRdb's table has in-frame clones only and misses some. The sample lists a few hundred thousand clones; around 89% were seen once. There are 15 residues in the CDR3. Germline CDR1 is LNHDA and CDR2 is SQIVND (reference sequence). Trimming took 10 bases from V and 4 from J; bases not matched to a gene: 9. Specimen: peripheral blood. The sequence derives from a woman in her 50s with COVID-19, enrolled during active disease. This chain uses TRBV19 with TRBJ2-2; 10 nucleotides match TRBD2. CDR3 residues: CATYYGLAATGELFF. The CDR3, as DNA: TGTGCCACATATTATGGACTAGCGGCCACCGGGGAGCTGTTTTTT. Full variable domain (rest looked up from reference TRBV19 and TRBJ2-2): DGGITQSPKYLFRKEGQNVTLSCEQNLNHDAMYWYRQDPGQGLRLIYYSQIVNDFQKGDIAEGYSVSREKKESFPLTVTSAQKNPTAFYLCATYYGLAATGELFFGEGSRLTVL.